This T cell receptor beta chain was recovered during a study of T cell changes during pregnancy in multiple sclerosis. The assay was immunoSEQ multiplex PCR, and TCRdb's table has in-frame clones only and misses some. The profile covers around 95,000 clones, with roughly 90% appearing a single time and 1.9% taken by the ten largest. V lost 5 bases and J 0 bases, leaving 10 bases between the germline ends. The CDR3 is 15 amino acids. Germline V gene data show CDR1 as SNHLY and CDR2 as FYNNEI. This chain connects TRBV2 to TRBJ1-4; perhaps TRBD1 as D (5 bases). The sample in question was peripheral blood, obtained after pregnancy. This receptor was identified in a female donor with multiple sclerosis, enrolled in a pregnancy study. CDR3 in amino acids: CASSRQIATNEKLFF. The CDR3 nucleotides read TGTGCCAGCAGTCGACAGATTGCAACTAATGAAAAACTGTTTTTT.